Listed below are T cell receptor beta chains from one sample, sequenced in a study of shared clonotypes between healthy human individuals. Using immunoSEQ multiplex PCR, the repertoire was profiled, and TCRdb retains in-frame clones only, with some absent. The table has 550,000 to 750,000 clones, about 95% seen once. Source material: naive CD8+ T cells sorted from blood. Receptor source: a woman between 25 and 40 years old in good health. Each CDR3 is given without its conserved first and last residue. The order of the fields is V gene, J gene, CDR3 protein.

v_gene: TRBV4-1
j_gene: TRBJ2-3
CDR3aa: ASSLRLAGVLGTQY

v_gene: TRBV15
j_gene: TRBJ2-7
CDR3aa: ATSSGVRTGLHEQY

v_gene: TRBV7-2
j_gene: TRBJ2-1
CDR3aa: ASSLELAGGNEQF

v_gene: TRBV5-6
j_gene: TRBJ2-7
CDR3aa: ASSLSSYEQY

v_gene: TRBV5-8
j_gene: TRBJ2-1
CDR3aa: ASSRDRGLDEQF

v_gene: TRBV6-1
j_gene: TRBJ1-1
CDR3aa: ASSEAPGADLNTEAF

v_gene: TRBV29-1
j_gene: TRBJ2-7
CDR3aa: SVEAPTGGLEQY

v_gene: TRBV27
j_gene: TRBJ2-2
CDR3aa: ASSLSPTENTGELF

v_gene: TRBV25-1
j_gene: NA
CDR3aa: ASSLVHGAYEQY

v_gene: TRBV2
j_gene: TRBJ2-1
CDR3aa: ASSEGLASSYNEQF

v_gene: TRBV6-6
j_gene: TRBJ1-2
CDR3aa: ASTEQGANYGYT

v_gene: TRBV6-5
j_gene: TRBJ1-5
CDR3aa: ASSKTGVVQPQH

v_gene: TRBV27
j_gene: TRBJ1-1
CDR3aa: ASSLSAGSASAF

v_gene: TRBV28
j_gene: TRBJ2-2
CDR3aa: ASTVTGGFGELF

v_gene: TRBV5-1
j_gene: TRBJ2-7
CDR3aa: ASSPGQGAYEQY

v_gene: TRBV7-8
j_gene: TRBJ2-1
CDR3aa: ASSPHGQGASYNEQF

v_gene: TRBV11-2
j_gene: TRBJ2-1
CDR3aa: ASSSLPGLAADNEQF

v_gene: TRBV30
j_gene: TRBJ1-4
CDR3aa: AWNPICGEKLF

v_gene: TRBV5-6
j_gene: TRBJ2-7
CDR3aa: ASSLGAGPPYEQY

v_gene: TRBV23-1
j_gene: TRBJ2-7
CDR3aa: QGRLYEQY

v_gene: TRBV25-1
j_gene: TRBJ1-1
CDR3aa: ASSRGLMNTEAF

v_gene: TRBV19
j_gene: TRBJ1-5
CDR3aa: ASRPGTGNQPQH

v_gene: TRBV4-1
j_gene: TRBJ2-1
CDR3aa: ASSQRSGDFYNEQF

v_gene: TRBV6-5
j_gene: TRBJ1-3
CDR3aa: ASSPGTAGNTIY

v_gene: TRBV28
j_gene: TRBJ2-1
CDR3aa: ASSLDEQF

v_gene: TRBV25-1
j_gene: TRBJ1-2
CDR3aa: ASSGLYGYT

v_gene: TRBV5-4
j_gene: TRBJ2-6
CDR3aa: ASSLSGAGANVLT

v_gene: TRBV5-1
j_gene: TRBJ2-3
CDR3aa: ASRDGFGADTQY

v_gene: TRBV28
j_gene: TRBJ2-5
CDR3aa: ASSLARFQETQY

v_gene: TRBV27
j_gene: TRBJ1-2
CDR3aa: ASSLVQGGYGYT

v_gene: TRBV6-5
j_gene: TRBJ2-7
CDR3aa: ASSYGAGGLYEQY

v_gene: TRBV6-1
j_gene: TRBJ2-7
CDR3aa: ASRDRNSYEQY

v_gene: TRBV29-1
j_gene: TRBJ2-7
CDR3aa: SVPGLAGEQY

v_gene: TRBV7-9
j_gene: TRBJ1-2
CDR3aa: ASSLDTSYGYT

v_gene: TRBV30
j_gene: TRBJ1-6
CDR3aa: AWSVGQGGSPLH

v_gene: TRBV14
j_gene: TRBJ1-1
CDR3aa: ASSQVQRTEAF

v_gene: TRBV27
j_gene: TRBJ2-7
CDR3aa: ASSLAGDEQY